This TCR beta chain comes out of a study of vaccination and CD4 T cells after COVID-19. Trimming left V 0 bases short and J 10 bases short, with 21 bases between. The germline V gene encodes CDR1 MNHEY and CDR2 SVGAGI. CDR3 size: 17 residues. An Oncomine TCR Beta short-read assay was used to sequence the DNA from cultured CD4+ T cells. A single record per CDR3 protein comes from TCRdb applying MiXCR to the PCR reads. The sample lists approximately 18,000 distinct CDR3 sequences, around half occurring once. Study-wide points: Looking at convalescent patients, 304 of their 307 vaccine-specific clones were spike mono-reactive.

Described treatment: roughly ten-day PBMC culture with coronavirus spike peptide pools or control peptides (ViraFEST assay). Worth noting for this clonotype: Its cognate antigen is unknown.

Sequencing input: CD4+ T cells from blood, cultured in vitro. The chain uses TRBV6-5 and TRBJ1-4, with D possibly being TRBD1 (5 bases). The sequence was obtained from a human donor who had recovered from COVID-19. CDR3: CASSYSPLAQGEGKLFF. CDR3 bases: TGTGCCAGCAGTTACTCGCCCCTCGCTCAGGGAGAGGGAAAACTGTTTTTT.